Sequencing of this T cell receptor beta chain was carried out in a study of T cells in Graves' hyperthyroidism and ophthalmopathy. This clonotype was found a few times. The antigen is undetermined. Germline CDR1 is MNHNS and CDR2 is SASEGT. Germline trimming cut 5 bases from V and 7 bases from J; bases unmatched to any gene: 7. This CDR3 spans 14 amino acids. There were TCR beta CDR3 regions amplified from RNA transcripts. A first-round RT-PCR of the TCR CDR3 used the HTBI primer set. TCRdb processed the multiplex PCR reads anew with MiXCR; each CDR3 protein has one entry. The sample lists 640,000 or so distinct CDR3 sequences; around 14% were seen once. Regarding the study as a whole: Most thyroid clonotypes with frequency above 0.001 were detected in blood.

The sequence was collected from a woman younger than 30 with Graves' ophthalmopathy. The chain links TRBV6-1 to TRBJ2-2; 7 bases match TRBD2. Sequenced: blood. Here the CDR3 reads CASSRDYPSGELFF. The CDR3 coding sequence is TGTGCCAGCAGTAGGGACTACCCTAGCGGGGAGCTGTTTTTT.